The clone carrying this TCR beta chain appeared many times. In TCRdb, the RACE reads were re-called with MiXCR into one record per CDR3 protein. The data show some 50,000 distinct CDR3 sequences, with about 4.1% seen just once and roughly 5.8% held by the top ten. This entry belongs to a study of human T cells and chemical hapten exposure. The time point is: healthy volunteer bleed at 2 weeks. Whole blood, unfractionated, served as the material for total RNA extraction. Trimming cost V 6 bases and J 1 base, with 13 bases left between them. CDR1 is SQVTM and CDR2 is ANQGSEA in the germline V gene. CDR3 length: 13 amino acids.

This receptor was identified in a human donor in good health. Some clones in this sample may be carry-over from other donors' samples. J is TRBJ2-7 and V is TRBV29-1; TRBD1 or TRBD2 may be the D gene (5 bases each). The sample taken for sequencing was whole blood. CDR3 residues: CSVIRDGSYEQYF. The CDR3 DNA reads TGCAGCGTGATCCGGGACGGTTCCTACGAGCAGTACTTC.